This TCR beta chain comes out of a study of T cells after yellow fever vaccination. The study, taken as a whole, reports: From the bulk population, abundant clonotypes could contaminate and appear within FACS-sorted repertoires. The secondary response was weaker, and its peak arrived faster, on day 5 versus 15. The study re-detected most primary-vaccination clones after the booster (approximately 97% CD4, approximately 88% CD8).

Generation of TCR cDNA used 5'RACE template switching (which added a universal primer site and UMIs). Using its own MiXCR run on the 5' RACE reads, TCRdb lists one record per CDR3 protein. The sample yields over 150,000 distinct CDR3 sequences, approximately 6.2% seen once. The CDR3 is 15 residues long. The trim removed 4 bases at V and 10 bases at J, leaving 13 bases unmatched. Germline-derived CDR1 and CDR2 are SGHRS and YFSETQ. This clonotype was detected many times. Its antigen is as yet unknown. The J gene is TRBJ2-1, the V gene TRBV5-1; 8 nucleotides agree with TRBD2. The receptor was derived from a man aged 18 to 30 who received the YFV17D yellow fever vaccine. The source material was CD4+ T cells sorted from PBMCs, sampled on the day of the first yellow fever vaccination. DNA for the CDR3: TGCGCCAGCAGCGGCTTTAACGGGGGGGCACAAGAGCAGTTCTTC. This codes for CASSGFNGGAQEQFF.